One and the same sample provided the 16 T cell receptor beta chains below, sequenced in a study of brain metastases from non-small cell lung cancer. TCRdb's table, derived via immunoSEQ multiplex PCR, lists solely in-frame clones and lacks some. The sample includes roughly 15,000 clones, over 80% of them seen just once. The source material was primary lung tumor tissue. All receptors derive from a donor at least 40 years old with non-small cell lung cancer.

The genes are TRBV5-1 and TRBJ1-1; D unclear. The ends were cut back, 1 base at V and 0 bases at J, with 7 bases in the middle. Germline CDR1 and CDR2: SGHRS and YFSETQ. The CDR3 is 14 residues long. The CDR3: CASSLSQMNTEAFF. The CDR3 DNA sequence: TGCGCCAGCAGCTTGAGTCAGATGAACACTGAAGCTTTCTTT.

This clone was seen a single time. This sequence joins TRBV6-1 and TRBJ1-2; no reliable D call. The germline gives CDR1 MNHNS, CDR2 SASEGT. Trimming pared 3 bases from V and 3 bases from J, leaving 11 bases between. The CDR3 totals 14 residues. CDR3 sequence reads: CASSDIKGHYGYTF. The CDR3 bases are TGTGCCAGCAGTGATATTAAGGGTCACTATGGCTACACCTTC.

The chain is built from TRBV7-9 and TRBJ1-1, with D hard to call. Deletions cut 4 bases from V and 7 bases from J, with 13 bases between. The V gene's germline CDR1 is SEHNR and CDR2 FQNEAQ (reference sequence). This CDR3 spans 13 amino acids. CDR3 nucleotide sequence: TGTGCCAGCAGCTGGGATGGGGTAGGTGAAGCTTTCTTT. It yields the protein CASSWDGVGEAFF. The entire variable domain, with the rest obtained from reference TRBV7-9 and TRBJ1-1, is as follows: DTGVSQNPRHKITKRGQNVTFRCDPISEHNRLYWYRQTLGQGPEFLTYFQNEAQLEKSRLLSDRFSAERPKGSFSTLEIQRTEQGDSAMYLCASSWDGVGEAFFGQGTRLTVV.

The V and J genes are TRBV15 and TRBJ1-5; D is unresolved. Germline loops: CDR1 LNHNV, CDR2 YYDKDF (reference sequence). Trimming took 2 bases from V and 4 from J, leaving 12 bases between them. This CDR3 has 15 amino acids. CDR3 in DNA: TGTGCCACCAGCAGACCTGGGAGGGCAAATCAGCCCCAGCATTTT. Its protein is CATSRPGRANQPQHF.

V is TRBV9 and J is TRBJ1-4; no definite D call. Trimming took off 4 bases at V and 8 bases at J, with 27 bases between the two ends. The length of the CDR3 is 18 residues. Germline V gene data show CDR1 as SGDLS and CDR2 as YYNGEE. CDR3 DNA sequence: TGTGCCAGCAGCCCGAGACGGGGAGGCCTCACGACGGGGGAAAAACTGTTTTTT. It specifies CASSPRRGGLTTGEKLFF.

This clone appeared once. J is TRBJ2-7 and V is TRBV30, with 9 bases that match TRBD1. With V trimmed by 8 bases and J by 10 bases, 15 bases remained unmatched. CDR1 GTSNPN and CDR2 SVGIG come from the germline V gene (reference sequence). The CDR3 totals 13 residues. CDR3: CAQSRGQGDPQYV. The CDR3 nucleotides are TGTGCCCAGAGCAGGGGACAGGGTGACCCCCAGTACGTC.

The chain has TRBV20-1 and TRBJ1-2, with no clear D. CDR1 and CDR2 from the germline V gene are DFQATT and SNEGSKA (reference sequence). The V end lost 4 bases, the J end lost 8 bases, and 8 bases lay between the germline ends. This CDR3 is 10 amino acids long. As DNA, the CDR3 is TGCAGTGCTAACGGAAACGGCTACACCTTC. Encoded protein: CSANGNGYTF.

CDR3 nucleotides: TGTGCCAGCAGTTACCTAGGCGGGGCTAGCACTGAAGCTTTCTTT. The encoded protein is CASSYLGGASTEAFF. The V call is TRBV6-5, the J call TRBJ1-1; tentative D call: TRBD1 (5 bases). The CDR3 loop spans 15 amino acids. The V and J ends lost 2 bases and 4 bases respectively, with 14 bases between them. Germline CDR1 and CDR2: MNHEY and SVGAGI.

CDR3 sequence reads: CASSRQDRGPIGYTF. Written as DNA, the CDR3 is TGTGCCAGCTCACGCCAGGACAGGGGGCCCATTGGCTACACCTTC. V gene TRBV18 combines with J gene TRBJ1-2; 11 bases match TRBD1. This CDR3 comprises 15 residues. V trimming: 4 bases; J trimming: 7 bases; junction bases outside the gene matches: 8. The germline V gene has CDR1 KGHSH and CDR2 LQKENI.

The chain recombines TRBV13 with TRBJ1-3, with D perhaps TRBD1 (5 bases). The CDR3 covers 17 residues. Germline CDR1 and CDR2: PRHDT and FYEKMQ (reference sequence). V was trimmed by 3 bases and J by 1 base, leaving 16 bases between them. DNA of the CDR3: TGTGCCAGCAGCTTCACTGACAGCCCCTGGTCTGGAAACACCATATATTTT. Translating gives CASSFTDSPWSGNTIYF. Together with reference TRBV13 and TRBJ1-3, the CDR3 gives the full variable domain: AAGVIQSPRHLIKEKRETATLKCYPIPRHDTVYWYQQGPGQDPQFLISFYEKMQSDKGSIPDRFSAQQFSDYHSELNMSSLELGDSALYFCASSFTDSPWSGNTIYFGEGSWLTVV.

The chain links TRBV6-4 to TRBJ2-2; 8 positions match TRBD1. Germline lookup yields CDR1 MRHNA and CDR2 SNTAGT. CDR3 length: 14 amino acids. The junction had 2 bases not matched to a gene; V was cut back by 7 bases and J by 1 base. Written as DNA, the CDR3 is TGTGCCAGCAAAGGGACAGGGAACACCGGGGAGCTGTTTTTT. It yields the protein CASKGTGNTGELFF.

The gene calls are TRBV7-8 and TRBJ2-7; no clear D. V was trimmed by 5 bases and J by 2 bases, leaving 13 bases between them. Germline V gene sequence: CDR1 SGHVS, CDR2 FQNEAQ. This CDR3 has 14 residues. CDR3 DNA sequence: TGTGCCAGCAGCCCTGCCTCGCCCCCCTACGAGCAGTACGTC. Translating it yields CASSPASPPYEQYV.

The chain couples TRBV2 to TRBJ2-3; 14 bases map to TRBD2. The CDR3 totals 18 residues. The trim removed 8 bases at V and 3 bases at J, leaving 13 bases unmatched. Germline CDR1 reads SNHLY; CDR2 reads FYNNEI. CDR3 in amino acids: CASGRPRLAGGLTDTQYF. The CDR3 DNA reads TGTGCCAGCGGACGTCCCAGACTAGCGGGGGGGCTAACAGATACGCAGTATTTT.

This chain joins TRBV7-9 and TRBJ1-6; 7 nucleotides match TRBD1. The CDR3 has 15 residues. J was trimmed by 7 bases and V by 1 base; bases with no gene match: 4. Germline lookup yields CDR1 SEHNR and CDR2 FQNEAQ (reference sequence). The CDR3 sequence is CASSLGGDRNSPLHF. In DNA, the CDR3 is TGTGCCAGCAGCTTAGGCGGGGACAGAAATTCACCCCTCCACTTT.

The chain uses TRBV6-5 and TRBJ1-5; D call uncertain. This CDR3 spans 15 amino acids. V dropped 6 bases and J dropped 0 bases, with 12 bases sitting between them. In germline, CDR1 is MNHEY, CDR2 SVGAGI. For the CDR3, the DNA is TGTGCCAGCAGGATCTCAGGAGATAGCAATCAGCCCCAGCATTTT. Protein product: CASRISGDSNQPQHF.

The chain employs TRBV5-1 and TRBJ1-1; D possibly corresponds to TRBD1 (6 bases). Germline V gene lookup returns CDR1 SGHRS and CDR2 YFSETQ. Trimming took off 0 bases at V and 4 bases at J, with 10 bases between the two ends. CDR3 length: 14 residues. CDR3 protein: CASSLAAGATEAFF. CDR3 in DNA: TGCGCCAGCAGCTTGGCCGCGGGGGCCACTGAAGCTTTCTTT.